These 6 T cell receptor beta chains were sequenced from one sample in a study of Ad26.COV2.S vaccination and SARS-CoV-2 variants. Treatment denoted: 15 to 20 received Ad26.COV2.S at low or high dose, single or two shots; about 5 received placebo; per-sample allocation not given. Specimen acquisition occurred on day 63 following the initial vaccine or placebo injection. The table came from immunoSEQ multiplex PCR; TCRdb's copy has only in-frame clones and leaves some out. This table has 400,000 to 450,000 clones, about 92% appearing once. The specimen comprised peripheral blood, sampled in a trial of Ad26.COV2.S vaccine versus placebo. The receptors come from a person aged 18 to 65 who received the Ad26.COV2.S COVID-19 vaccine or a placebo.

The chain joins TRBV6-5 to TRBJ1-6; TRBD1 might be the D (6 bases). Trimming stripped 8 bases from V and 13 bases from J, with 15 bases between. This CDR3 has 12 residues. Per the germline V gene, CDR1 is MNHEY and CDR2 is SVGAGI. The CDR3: CASARTTGPLHF. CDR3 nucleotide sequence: TGTGCCAGCGCCCGTACAACAGGGCCCCTCCACTTT.

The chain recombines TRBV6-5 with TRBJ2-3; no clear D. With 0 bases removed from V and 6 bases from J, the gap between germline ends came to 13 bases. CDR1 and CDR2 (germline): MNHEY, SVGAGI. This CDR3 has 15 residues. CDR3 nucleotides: TGTGCCAGCAGTTACTCGAAGCCGAGCAGGGATACGCAGTATTTT. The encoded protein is CASSYSKPSRDTQYF.

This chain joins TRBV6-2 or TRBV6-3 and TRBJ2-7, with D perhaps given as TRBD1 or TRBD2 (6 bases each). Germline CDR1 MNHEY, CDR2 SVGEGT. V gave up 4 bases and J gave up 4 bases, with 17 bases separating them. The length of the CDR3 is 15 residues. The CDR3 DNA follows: TGTGCCAGCAGTTTCCGGGGGCTGACTCGTTACGAGCAGTACTTC. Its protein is CASSFRGLTRYEQYF.

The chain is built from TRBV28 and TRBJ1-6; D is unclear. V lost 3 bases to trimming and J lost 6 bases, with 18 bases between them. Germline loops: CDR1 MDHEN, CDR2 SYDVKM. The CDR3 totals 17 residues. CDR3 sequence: CASSFPPGGSANSPLHF. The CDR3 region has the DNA TGTGCCAGCAGTTTCCCTCCTGGAGGGTCGGCTAATTCACCCCTCCACTTT.

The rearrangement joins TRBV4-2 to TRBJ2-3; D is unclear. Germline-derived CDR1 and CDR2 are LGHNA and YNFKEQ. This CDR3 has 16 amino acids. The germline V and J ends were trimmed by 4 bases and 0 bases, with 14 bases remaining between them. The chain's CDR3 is CASSPGRASSTDTQYF. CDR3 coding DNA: TGTGCCAGCAGCCCAGGTAGAGCGTCTAGCACAGATACGCAGTATTTT.

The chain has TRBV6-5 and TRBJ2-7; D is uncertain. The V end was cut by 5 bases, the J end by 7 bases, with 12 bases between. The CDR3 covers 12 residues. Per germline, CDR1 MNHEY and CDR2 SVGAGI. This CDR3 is CASSHPSMEQYF. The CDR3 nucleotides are TGTGCCAGCAGTCATCCTTCTATGGAGCAGTACTTC.